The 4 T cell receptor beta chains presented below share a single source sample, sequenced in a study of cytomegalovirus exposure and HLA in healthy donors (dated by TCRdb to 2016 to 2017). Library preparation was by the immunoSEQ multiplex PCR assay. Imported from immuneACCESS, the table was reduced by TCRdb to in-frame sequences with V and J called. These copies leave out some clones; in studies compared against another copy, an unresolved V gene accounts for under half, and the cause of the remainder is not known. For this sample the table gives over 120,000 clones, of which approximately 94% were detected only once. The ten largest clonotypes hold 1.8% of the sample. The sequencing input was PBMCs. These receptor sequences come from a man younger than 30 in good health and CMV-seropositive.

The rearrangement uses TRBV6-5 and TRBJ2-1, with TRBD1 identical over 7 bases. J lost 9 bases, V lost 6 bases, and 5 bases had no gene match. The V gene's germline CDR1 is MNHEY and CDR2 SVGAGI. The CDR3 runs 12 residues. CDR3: CASSSQGFEQFF. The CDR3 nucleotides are TGTGCCAGCAGCTCACAGGGGTTTGAGCAGTTCTTC.

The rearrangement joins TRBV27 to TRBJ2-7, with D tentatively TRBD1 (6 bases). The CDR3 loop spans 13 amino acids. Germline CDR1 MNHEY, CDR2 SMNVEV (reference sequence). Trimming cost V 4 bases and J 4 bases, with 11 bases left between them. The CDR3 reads CASSSPGQYEQYF. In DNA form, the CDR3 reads TGTGCCAGCAGTTCTCCCGGACAGTACGAGCAGTACTTC.

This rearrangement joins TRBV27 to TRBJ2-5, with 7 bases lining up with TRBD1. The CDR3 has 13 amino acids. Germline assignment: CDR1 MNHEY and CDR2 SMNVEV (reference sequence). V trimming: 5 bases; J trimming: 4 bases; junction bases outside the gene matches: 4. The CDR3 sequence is CASSPGQRETQYF. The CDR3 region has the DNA TGTGCCAGCAGTCCGGGACAGCGAGAGACCCAGTACTTC.

For the CDR3, the DNA is TGTGCCAGCAGTTTAACAGAGGGGGCGGCCTACGAGCAGTACTTC. Translation: CASSLTEGAAYEQYF. The chain joins TRBV27 to TRBJ2-7; 7 bases are a match to TRBD1. CDR1 MNHEY and CDR2 SMNVEV come from the germline V gene (reference sequence). Trimming removed 2 bases from V and 2 bases from J; junction bases left unmatched: 6. This CDR3 spans 15 amino acids.